The 2 T cell receptor beta chains below come from one sample, sequenced in a study of blood T cell repertoires in COVID-19. Libraries were prepared by immunoSEQ multiplex PCR; TCRdb keeps only in-frame clonotypes and omits some of them. The table shows some 190,000 clones, with approximately 88% occurring only once. Sequencing used PBMCs or T cells enriched from blood (not recorded which). The origin of the receptors is a woman aged 25 to 45 who had recovered from COVID-19.

V is TRBV2 and J is TRBJ1-1; D gene uncertain. The V gene lost 1 base and the J gene lost 0 bases, with 9 bases spanning the gap. CDR1 is SNHLY, CDR2 FYNNEI, per germline. The CDR3 has 15 amino acids. CDR3 nucleotides: TGTGCCAGCAGTGAAGAGCGTAGACTGAACACTGAAGCTTTCTTT. Protein sequence: CASSEERRLNTEAFF. The whole variable domain, remainder taken from reference TRBV2 and TRBJ1-1, is EPEVTQTPSHQVTQMGQEVILRCVPISNHLYFYWYRQILGQKVEFLVSFYNNEISEKSEIFDDQFSVERPDGSNFTLKIRSTKLEDSAMYFCASSEERRLNTEAFFGQGTRLTVV.

The table lists this clone with a few counts. The chain is built from TRBV15 and TRBJ2-6; weak D call: TRBD1 (6 bases). CDR3 size: 20 residues. The germline V and J ends were trimmed by 0 bases and 0 bases, with 18 bases remaining between them. Germline CDR1 LNHNV, CDR2 YYDKDF (reference sequence). The CDR3 protein is CATSRDLIGTLGSGANVLTF. CDR3 DNA: TGTGCCACCAGCAGAGATCTTATAGGGACATTAGGCTCTGGGGCCAACGTCCTGACTTTC.